The rows below give T cell receptor beta chains drawn from one sample of a study of beta chain features in type 1 diabetes. TCRdb keeps only in-frame clones here, not all; method: immunoSEQ multiplex PCR. The sample includes hundreds of thousands of clones, over 8.5% seen only once; the top ten take approximately 0.035%. Sequencing was carried out using naive CD4+ T cells from blood. Every receptor here comes from a woman younger than 30 in good health. Both conserved end residues are part of each CDR3. A D gene is named only where the DNA matches it firmly. Clone size is given for some rows only: seen once, a few or many times, or a class if the clone is expanded.

few | NA | TRBJ2-7 | TRBV5-1 | TGCGCCAGCAGCTCGGGACAACAGTACGAGCAGTACTTC | CASSSGQQYEQYF
few | NA | TRBJ2-3 | TRBV5-1 | TGCGCCAGCAGCTGGACTGGTGATACGCAGTATTTT | CASSWTGDTQYF
few | TRBD1 | TRBJ2-3 | TRBV25-1 | TGTGCCAGCAGTGGGTGGACAGGGCTTACAGATACGCAGTATTTT | CASSGWTGLTDTQYF
many | NA | TRBJ2-1 | TRBV7-2 | TGTGCCAGCAGCCCGCGAGGGGAGCAGTTCTTC | CASSPRGEQFF
NA | TRBD1 | TRBJ1-3 | TRBV5-1 | TGCGCCAGCAGCGGGGGACAGGTTGGCTCTGGAAACACCATATATTTT | CASSGGQVGSGNTIYF
few | NA | TRBJ1-5 | TRBV30 | TGTGCCTGGAGTGGGGGGGTGAATCAGCCCCAGCATTTT | CAWSGGVNQPQHF
NA | TRBD2 | TRBJ2-7 | TRBV30 | TGTGCCTGGAGTGCGGGACTAGGGGTTTTCGAGCAGTACTTC | CAWSAGLGVFEQYF
few | NA | TRBJ2-3 | TRBV18 | TGTGCCAGCTCACCACGGCTTACGACTAGCACAGATACGCAGTATTTT | CASSPRLTTSTDTQYF
once | TRBD1 | TRBJ1-5 | TRBV6-4 | TGTGCCAGCAGCGTAGACAGGGATCAGCCCCAGCATTTT | CASSVDRDQPQHF
few | TRBD1 | TRBJ1-2 | TRBV5-4 | TGTGCCAGCAGCTTGGTAACAGGGGACTATGGCTACACCTTC | CASSLVTGDYGYTF
NA | NA | TRBJ2-6 | TRBV11-2 | TGTGCCAGCAGCTTCGGAAGGGGTCCTGGGGCCAACGTCCTGACTTTC | CASSFGRGPGANVLTF
few | TRBD1 | TRBJ1-1 | TRBV14 | TGTGCCAGCAGCCCCTCGACAGGGGTGGGCACTGAAGCTTTCTTT | CASSPSTGVGTEAFF
few | TRBD1 | TRBJ1-5 | TRBV5-1 | TGCGCCAGCAGCTTGGGACAGGGGGCCGGCAATCAGCCCCAGCATTTT | CASSLGQGAGNQPQHF
NA | NA | TRBJ1-3 | TRBV5-6 | TGTGCCAGCAGCTTGGTAGGAAACACCATATATTTT | CASSLVGNTIYF
many | NA | TRBJ2-1 | TRBV15 | TGTGCCACCAGCAGAGATTCCCTTCGGTACAATGAGCAGTTCTTC | CATSRDSLRYNEQFF
few | NA | TRBJ2-5 | TRBV19 | TGTGCCAGTAGTATTAAAGAGACCCAGTACTTC | CASSIKETQYF
few | NA | TRBJ2-1 | TRBV10-1 | TGCGCCAGCAGTGACCGGGACTCCAATGAGCAGTTCTTC | CASSDRDSNEQFF
NA | TRBD1 | TRBJ1-3 | TRBV9 | TGTGCCAGCAGCGAAGTCTGGGACAGGTGGGACTCTGGAAACACCATATATTTT | CASSEVWDRWDSGNTIYF
many | TRBD1 | TRBJ1-1 | TRBV7-9 | TGTGCCAGCAGCCCGGGACAGTACACTGAAGCTTTCTTT | CASSPGQYTEAFF
few | NA | TRBJ2-1 | TRBV18 | TGTGCCAGCTCACCGTCTGGGGCGGACGAGCAGTTCTTC | CASSPSGADEQFF
many | TRBD1 | TRBJ2-5 | TRBV28 | TGTGCCACCGGGGACAGGCAAGAGACCCAGTACTTC | CATGDRQETQYF
few | NA | TRBJ2-5 | TRBV5-6 | TGTGCCAGCACGGGGAAGAGGTACCAAGAGACCCAGTACTTC | CASTGKRYQETQYF
NA | TRBD1 | TRBJ1-2 | TRBV7-2 | TGTGCCAGCAGCTTAGGGGACAGCTATGGCTACACCTTC | CASSLGDSYGYTF
NA | NA | TRBJ1-1 | TRBV19 | TGTGCCAGTAGTACTCAGACAGGGAACACTGAAGCTTTCTTT | CASSTQTGNTEAFF
NA | TRBD1 | TRBJ1-5 | TRBV6-1 | TGTGCCAGCAGTAAGGGACAGGGGGCCGGACAGCCCCAGCATTTT | CASSKGQGAGQPQHF
NA | NA | TRBJ2-2 | TRBV4-1 | TGCGCCAGCAGCCAAGCTACCCCCACCGGGGAGCTGTTTTTT | CASSQATPTGELFF
few | TRBD2 | TRBJ2-1 | TRBV7-7 | TGTGCCAGCAGCTTAGCGGCGGGAGGGAACAATGAGCAGTTCTTC | CASSLAAGGNNEQFF
few | TRBD2 | TRBJ2-5 | TRBV7-8 | TGTGCCAGCAGCTCCAGGAGTAGCGGGAGTGTGTTAGTGGAGACCCAGTACTTC | CASSSRSSGSVLVETQYF
NA | NA | TRBJ2-5 | TRBV9 | TGTGCCAGCAGCGTGGGACTGCGTAAAGAGACCCAGTACTTC | CASSVGLRKETQYF
NA | NA | TRBJ2-7 | TRBV7-9 | TGTGCCAGCAGCTCCACCGAACGGCGGGGACGCTACGAGCAGTACTTC | CASSSTERRGRYEQYF
few | NA | TRBJ1-4 | TRBV14 | TGTGCCAGCAGCCAAGAAGAGCATAATGAAAAACTGTTTTTT | CASSQEEHNEKLFF
many | NA | TRBJ2-1 | TRBV28 | TGTGCCAGCAGTTTTAGGAGGCCGCCGGATGAGCAGTTCTTC | CASSFRRPPDEQFF